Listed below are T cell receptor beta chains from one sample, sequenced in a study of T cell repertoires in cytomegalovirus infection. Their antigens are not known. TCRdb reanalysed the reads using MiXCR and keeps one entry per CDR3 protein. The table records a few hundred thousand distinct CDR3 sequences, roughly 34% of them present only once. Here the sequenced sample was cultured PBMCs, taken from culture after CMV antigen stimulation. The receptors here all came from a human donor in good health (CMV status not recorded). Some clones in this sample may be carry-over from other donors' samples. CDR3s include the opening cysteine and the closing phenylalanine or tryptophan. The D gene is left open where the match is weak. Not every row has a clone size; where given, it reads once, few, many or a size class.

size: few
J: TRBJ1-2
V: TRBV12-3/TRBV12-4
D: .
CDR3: CASSVGGYGYTF
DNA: TGTGCCAGCAGCGTCGGGGGCTATGGCTACACCTTC

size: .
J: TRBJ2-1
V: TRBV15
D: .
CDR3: CATSRTHTYNEQFF
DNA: TGTGCCACCAGCAGAACTCACACATACAATGAGCAGTTCTTC

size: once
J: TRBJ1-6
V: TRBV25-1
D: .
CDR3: CASETQPNSPLHF
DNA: TGTGCCAGCGAAACGCAACCAAATTCACCCCTCCACTTT

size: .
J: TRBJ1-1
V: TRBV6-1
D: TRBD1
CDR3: CASSDPQGGGYDEAFF
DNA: TGTGCCAGCAGTGATCCCCAGGGGGGTGGGTACGATGAAGCTTTCTTT

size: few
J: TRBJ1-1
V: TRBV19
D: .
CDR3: CASRRGTTEAFF
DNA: TGTGCCAGTAGGCGGGGTACGACTGAAGCTTTCTTT

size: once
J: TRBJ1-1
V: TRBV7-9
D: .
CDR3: CASSLLGALTEAFF
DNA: TGTGCCAGCAGCTTACTGGGGGCCCTCACTGAAGCTTTCTTT

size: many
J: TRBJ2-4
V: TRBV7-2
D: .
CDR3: CASSQEGRIGNIQYF
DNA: TGTGCCAGCAGTCAAGAGGGCAGGATTGGAAACATTCAGTACTTC

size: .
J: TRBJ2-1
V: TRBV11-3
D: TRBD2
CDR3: CASSWTSGNKNEQFF
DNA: TGTGCCAGCAGCTGGACTAGCGGTAACAAGAATGAGCAGTTCTTC

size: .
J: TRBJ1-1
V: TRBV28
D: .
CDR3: CASRSSGRTEAFF
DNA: TGTGCCAGCAGGTCATCAGGGAGAACTGAAGCTTTCTTT

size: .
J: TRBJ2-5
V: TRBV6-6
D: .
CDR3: CASKKSHSQETQYF
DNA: TGTGCCAGTAAAAAGTCTCACAGCCAAGAGACCCAGTACTTC

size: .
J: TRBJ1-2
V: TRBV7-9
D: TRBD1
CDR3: CASSPTGGPHFSHYGYTF
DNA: TGTGCCAGCAGCCCGACAGGGGGCCCACATTTTAGTCACTATGGCTACACCTTC

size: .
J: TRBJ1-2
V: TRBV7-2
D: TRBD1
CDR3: CASSPLDRFRGDGYTF
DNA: TGTGCCAGCAGCCCATTGGACAGGTTCAGAGGGGATGGCTACACCTTC

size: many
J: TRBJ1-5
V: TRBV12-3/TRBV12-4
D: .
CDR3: CASSSRTSQYSNQPQHF
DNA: TGTGCCAGCAGTTCGAGGACTAGCCAGTATAGCAATCAGCCCCAGCATTTT

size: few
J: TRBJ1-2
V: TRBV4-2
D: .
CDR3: CASSQVDGVYGYTF
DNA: TGTGCCAGCAGCCAAGTAGACGGAGTCTATGGCTACACCTTC

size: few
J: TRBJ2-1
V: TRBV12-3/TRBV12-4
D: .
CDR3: CASSLSPLLAPKGDNEQFF
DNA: TGTGCCAGCAGTTTAAGCCCCCTTTTAGCGCCAAAGGGAGACAATGAGCAGTTCTTC

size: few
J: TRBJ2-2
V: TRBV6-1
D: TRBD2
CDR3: CASRAVGLAGEIGELFF
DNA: TGTGCCAGCAGAGCCGTAGGACTAGCGGGAGAGATCGGGGAGCTGTTTTTT

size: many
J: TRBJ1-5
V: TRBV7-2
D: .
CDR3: CASSPGAGEPGVNQPQHF
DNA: TGTGCCAGCAGCCCCGGGGCGGGGGAGCCTGGGGTCAATCAGCCCCAGCATTTT

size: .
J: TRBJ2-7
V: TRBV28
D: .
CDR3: CASSSNTGRGRF
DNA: TGTGCCAGCAGTTCCAATACAGGGAGAGGGCGCTTC

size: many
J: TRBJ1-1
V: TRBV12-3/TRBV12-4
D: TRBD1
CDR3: CASRGQGRTEAFF
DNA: TGTGCCAGCAGAGGACAGGGTCGGACTGAAGCTTTCTTT

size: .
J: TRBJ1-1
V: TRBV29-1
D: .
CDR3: CSVDVGRYYTEAFF
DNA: TGCAGCGTTGATGTGGGCCGTTATTACACTGAAGCTTTCTTT

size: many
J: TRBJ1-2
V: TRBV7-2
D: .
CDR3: CASSPRNLNSVGGYTF
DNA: TGTGCCAGCAGCCCCCGAAACCTAAACAGTGTTGGTGGCTACACCTTC

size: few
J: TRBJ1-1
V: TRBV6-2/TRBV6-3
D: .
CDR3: CASSYRGMNTEAFF
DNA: TGTGCCAGCAGTTATAGGGGTATGAACACTGAAGCTTTCTTT

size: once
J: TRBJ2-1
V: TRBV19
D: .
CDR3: CASSIDSLKSSYNEQSF
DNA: TGTGCCAGTAGTATAGATTCACTCAAGAGCTCCTACAATGAGCAGTCCTTC

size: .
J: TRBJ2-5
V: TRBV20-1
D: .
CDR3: CSARAQKETQYF
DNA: TGCAGTGCTAGAGCCCAAAAAGAGACCCAGTACTTC

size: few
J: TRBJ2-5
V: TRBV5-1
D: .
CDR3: CASRSSGTSSETQYF
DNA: TGCGCCAGCAGGTCATCCGGGACCTCCTCAGAGACCCAGTACTTC

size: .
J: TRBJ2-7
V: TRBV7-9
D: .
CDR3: CASSSLGGTQGEQYF
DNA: TGTGCCAGCAGCTCTCTAGGTGGGACCCAGGGCGAGCAGTACTTC

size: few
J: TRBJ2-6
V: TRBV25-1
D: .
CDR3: CASTEAGLSGANVLTF
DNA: TGTGCCAGCACGGAGGCAGGCCTCTCTGGGGCCAACGTCCTGACTTTC

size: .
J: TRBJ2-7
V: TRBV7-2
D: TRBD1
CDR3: CASSLAGDRVTYEQYF
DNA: TGTGCCAGCAGCTTAGCGGGGGACAGGGTAACATACGAGCAGTACTTC

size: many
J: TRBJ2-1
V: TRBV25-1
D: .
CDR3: CASSSRGGEQFF
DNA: TGTGCCAGCAGTTCTAGGGGGGGTGAGCAGTTCTTC

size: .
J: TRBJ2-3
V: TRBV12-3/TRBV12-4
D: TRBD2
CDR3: CASSSSGRPSLTDTQYF
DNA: TGTGCCAGCAGCTCTAGCGGGAGGCCTTCCCTCACAGATACGCAGTATTTT

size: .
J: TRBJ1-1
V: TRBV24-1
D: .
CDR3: CATRDSLLTEAFF
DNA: TGTGCCACCAGGGACAGCCTGTTGACTGAAGCTTTCTTT

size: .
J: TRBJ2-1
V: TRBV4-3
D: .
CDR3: CASSQEVGSYNEQFF
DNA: TGCGCCAGCAGCCAAGAAGTAGGCTCCTACAATGAGCAGTTCTTC

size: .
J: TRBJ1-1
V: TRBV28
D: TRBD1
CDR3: CASRQGATEAFF
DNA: TGTGCCAGCAGACAGGGGGCCACTGAAGCTTTCTTT

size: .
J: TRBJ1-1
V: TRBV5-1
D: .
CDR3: CASSLDKTGTEAFF
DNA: TGCGCCAGCAGCTTGGACAAAACGGGCACTGAAGCTTTCTTT

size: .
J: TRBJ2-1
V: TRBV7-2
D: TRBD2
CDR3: CASSLTTSAGWFF
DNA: TGTGCCAGCAGCTTAACGACTAGCGCTGGGTGGTTCTTC

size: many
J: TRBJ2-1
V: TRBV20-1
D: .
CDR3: CSARRNEQFF
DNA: TGCAGTGCTCGGCGTAATGAGCAGTTCTTC

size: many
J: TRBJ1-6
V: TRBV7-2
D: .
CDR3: CASSLSRRVSPPLHF
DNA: TGTGCCAGCAGCTTATCACGGCGGGTTTCGCCACCCCTCCACTTT

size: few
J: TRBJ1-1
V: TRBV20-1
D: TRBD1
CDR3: CSATRQGPWAFF
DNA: TGCAGTGCCACCAGACAGGGACCTTGGGCTTTCTTT

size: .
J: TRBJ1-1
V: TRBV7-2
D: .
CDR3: CASSLVAGMRQEAFF
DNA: TGTGCCAGCAGCTTAGTTGCGGGGATGAGACAGGAAGCTTTCTTT

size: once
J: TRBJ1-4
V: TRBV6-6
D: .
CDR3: CASSSGQGIPATNEKLFF
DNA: TGTGCCAGCAGCTCGGGACAAGGGATACCAGCAACTAATGAAAAACTGTTTTTT

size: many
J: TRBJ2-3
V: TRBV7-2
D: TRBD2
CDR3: CASSKPGLVADTQYF
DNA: TGTGCCAGCAGCAAGCCGGGACTAGTAGCAGATACGCAGTATTTT

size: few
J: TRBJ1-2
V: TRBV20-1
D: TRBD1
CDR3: CSAETSGQNYGYTF
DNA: TGCAGTGCCGAAACATCGGGACAGAACTATGGCTACACCTTC

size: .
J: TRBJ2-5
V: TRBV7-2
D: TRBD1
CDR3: CASSRDRREETQYF
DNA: TGTGCCAGCAGCCGGGACAGGCGGGAAGAGACCCAGTACTTC

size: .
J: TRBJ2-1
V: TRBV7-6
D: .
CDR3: CASSARSYEPYNEQFF
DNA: TGTGCCAGCAGCGCCAGAAGTTACGAGCCCTACAATGAGCAGTTCTTC

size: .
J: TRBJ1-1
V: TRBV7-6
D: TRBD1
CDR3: CASSLSTGENTEAFF
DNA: TGTGCCAGCAGCCTGTCGACAGGGGAGAACACTGAAGCTTTCTTT

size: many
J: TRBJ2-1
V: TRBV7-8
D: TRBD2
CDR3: CASSLAPSGEQFF
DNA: TGTGCCAGCAGCTTAGCGCCTAGCGGTGAGCAGTTCTTC

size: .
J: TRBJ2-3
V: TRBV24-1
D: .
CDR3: CATSDLEGDTDTQYF
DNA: TGTGCCACCAGTGATTTGGAGGGGGACACAGATACGCAGTATTTT

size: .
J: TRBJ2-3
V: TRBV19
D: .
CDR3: CASSTGALQDTQYF
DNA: TGTGCCAGTAGTACCGGGGCCCTGCAAGATACGCAGTATTTT

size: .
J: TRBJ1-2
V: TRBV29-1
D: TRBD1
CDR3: CSALPGGRGYGYTF
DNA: TGCAGCGCTCTCCCAGGGGGACGTGGCTATGGCTACACCTTC

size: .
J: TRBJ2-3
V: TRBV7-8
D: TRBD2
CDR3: CASVGAGEGIEADTQYF
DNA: TGTGCCAGCGTGGGAGCGGGAGAAGGGATTGAGGCAGATACGCAGTATTTT

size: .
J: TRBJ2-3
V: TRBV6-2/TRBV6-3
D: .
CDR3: CASSPGWADTQYF
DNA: TGTGCCAGCAGTCCCGGATGGGCAGATACGCAGTATTTT

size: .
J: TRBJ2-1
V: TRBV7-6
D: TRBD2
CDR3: CASSLERLAGFYNEQFF
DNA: TGTGCCAGCAGCTTAGAGCGGCTAGCGGGATTCTACAATGAGCAGTTCTTC

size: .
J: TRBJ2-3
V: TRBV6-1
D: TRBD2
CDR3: CASRDLASGSSDTQYF
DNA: TGTGCCAGCAGGGACTTGGCTAGCGGGAGCTCAGATACGCAGTATTTT

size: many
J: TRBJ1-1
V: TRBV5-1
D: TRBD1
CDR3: CASSLGGTGGSTEAFF
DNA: TGCGCCAGCAGCTTGGGAGGGACAGGGGGTTCCACTGAAGCTTTCTTT

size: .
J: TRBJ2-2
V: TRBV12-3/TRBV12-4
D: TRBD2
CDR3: CASSPIHLFPGLAGESSGELFF
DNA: TGTGCCAGCAGTCCTATTCACCTTTTCCCGGGACTAGCGGGAGAATCGAGCGGGGAGCTGTTTTTT

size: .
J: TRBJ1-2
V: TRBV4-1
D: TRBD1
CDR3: CASSQDWGTGDGYTF
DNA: TGCGCCAGCAGCCAAGATTGGGGGACAGGGGATGGCTACACCTTC

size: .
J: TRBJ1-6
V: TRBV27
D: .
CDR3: CASTPRGENSPLHF
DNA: TGTGCCAGCACCCCTCGGGGGGAGAATTCACCCCTCCACTTT